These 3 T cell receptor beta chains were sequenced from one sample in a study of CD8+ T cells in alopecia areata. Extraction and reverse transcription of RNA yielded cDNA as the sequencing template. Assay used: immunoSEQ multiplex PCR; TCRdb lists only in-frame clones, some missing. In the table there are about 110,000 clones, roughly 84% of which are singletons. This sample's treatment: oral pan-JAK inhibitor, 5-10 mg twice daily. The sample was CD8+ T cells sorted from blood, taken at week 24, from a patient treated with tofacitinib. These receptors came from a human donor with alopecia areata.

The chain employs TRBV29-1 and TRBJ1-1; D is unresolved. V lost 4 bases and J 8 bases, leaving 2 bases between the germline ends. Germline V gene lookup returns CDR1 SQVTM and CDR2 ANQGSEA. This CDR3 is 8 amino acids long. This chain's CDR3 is CSVGEAFF. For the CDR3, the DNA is TGCAGCGTTGGCGAAGCTTTCTTT.

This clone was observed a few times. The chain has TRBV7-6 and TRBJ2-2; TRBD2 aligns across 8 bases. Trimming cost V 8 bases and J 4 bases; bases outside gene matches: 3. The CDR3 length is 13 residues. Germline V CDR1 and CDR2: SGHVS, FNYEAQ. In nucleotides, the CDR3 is TGTGCCAGCGCCGGGGGGGGCACCGGGGAGCTGTTTTTT. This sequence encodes CASAGGGTGELFF.

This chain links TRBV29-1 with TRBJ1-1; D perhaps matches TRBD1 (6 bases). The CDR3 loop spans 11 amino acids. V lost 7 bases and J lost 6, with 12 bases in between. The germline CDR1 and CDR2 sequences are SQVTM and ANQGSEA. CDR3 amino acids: CSAYRDSEAFF. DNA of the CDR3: TGCAGCGCCTACAGGGATTCTGAAGCTTTCTTT.